Listed here is a single TCR beta chain. This CDR3 is built from 15 residues. Trimming left V 4 bases short and J 4 bases short, with 15 bases between. Germline lookup yields CDR1 SGHDT and CDR2 YYEEEE. A second about 6 to 11 cycle PCR used barcoded and J-beta primers. Sequencing yielded, for each sample, at least 3 million paired-end reads carrying CDR3. A single record per CDR3 protein comes from TCRdb applying MiXCR to the 5' RACE reads. The sample lists around 1.5 million distinct CDR3 sequences, approximately 59% occurring once. The sample comes from a study of blood T cells in healthy people across ages.

The sample taken for sequencing was blood. The sequence came from a man in his late teens or twenties in good health. The chain carries TRBV5-6 and TRBJ2-1; D possibly corresponds to TRBD2 (6 bases). The CDR3, as DNA: TGTGCCAGCAGCATTAGCGGTGCCTTATACAATGAGCAGTTCTTC. Translation gives CASSISGALYNEQFF.